This T cell receptor beta chain emerged from a study of cytomegalovirus exposure and HLA in healthy donors. Broader study findings: Sequencing depth roughly uniform across donors was assumed in presence/absence analyses. The authors reported that TCR beta sequences could predict HLA-A and HLA-B alleles. These predictions were accurate for most subjects in the first cohort. About 87% or about 30% of the time was how often most TCR beta V segments were productive, according to an earlier analysis.

In regard to this clone: The antigen is unknown.

Primers for the PCR totalled 60 Vbeta and 13 Jbeta. Clones were sequenced by immunoSEQ multiplex PCR, and TCRdb holds only the in-frame ones, with some missing. The sample holds 75,000 to 100,000 clones; 65% to 75% are singletons and the top ten take 11% to 15%. The specimen sequenced was PBMCs. The clonotype was recovered from a woman aged 70-85 years in good health and CMV-seropositive.

The CDR3 loop reads CASGFFGDIQYF. In DNA form, the CDR3 reads TGTGCCAGCGGATTCTTTGGAGACATTCAGTACTTC. This chain uses TRBV13 with TRBJ2-4, with no clear D. Between the trimmed V and J ends, which lost 8 bases and 8 bases, there was a span of 13 bases. Germline V lookup: CDR1 PRHDT, CDR2 FYEKMQ (reference sequence). CDR3 length: 12 residues.